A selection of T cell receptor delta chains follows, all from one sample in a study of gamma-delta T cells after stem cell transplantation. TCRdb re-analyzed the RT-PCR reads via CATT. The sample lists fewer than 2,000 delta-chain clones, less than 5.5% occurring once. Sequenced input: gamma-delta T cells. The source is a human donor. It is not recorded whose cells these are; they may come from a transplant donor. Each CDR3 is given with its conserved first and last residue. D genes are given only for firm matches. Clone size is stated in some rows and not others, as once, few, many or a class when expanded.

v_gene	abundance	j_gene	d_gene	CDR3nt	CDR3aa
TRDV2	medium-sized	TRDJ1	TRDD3	TGTGCCTGTGACACTCTGGGGGACCGGTACACCGATAAACTCATCTTT	CACDTLGDRYTDKLIF
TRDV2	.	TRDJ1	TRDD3	TGTGCCTGTGACTCCGTTACTGGGGGATCCATGTACACCGATAAACTCATCTTT	CACDSVTGGSMYTDKLIF
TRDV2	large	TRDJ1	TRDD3	TGTGCCTGTGACATGGTTTTACTGGGGGATACGTCCAACACCGATAAACTCATCTTT	CACDMVLLGDTSNTDKLIF
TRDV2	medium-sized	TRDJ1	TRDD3	TGTGCCTGTGACACACTACCGGAGGGAGTACTGGGGGACCGGACCGATAAACTCATCTTT	CACDTLPEGVLGDRTDKLIF
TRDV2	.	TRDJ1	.	TGTGCCTGTGACACTGTACTGGGCCCCGATAAACTCATCTTT	CACDTVLGPDKLIF
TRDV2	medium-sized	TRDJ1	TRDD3	TGTGCCTGTGACCGATTGGCTCTGGGGGATACTGCCGATAAACTCATCTTT	CACDRLALGDTADKLIF
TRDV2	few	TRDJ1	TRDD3	TGTGCCTGTGACAAGATGAAACTGGGGGATACGGGCACCGATAAACTCATCTTT	CACDKMKLGDTGTDKLIF
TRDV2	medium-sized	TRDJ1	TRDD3	TGTGCCTGTGATTTACTGGGGGATACGGACGATAAACTCATCTTT	CACDLLGDTDDKLIF
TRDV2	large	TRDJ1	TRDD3	TGTGCCTGTGACACCGTGGGTACTGGGGGATACGCGTCGACCGATAAACTCATCTTT	CACDTVGTGGYASTDKLIF
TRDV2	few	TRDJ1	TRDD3	TGTGCCTGTGACACAATGTTGGGGGAACGGTCGATGCTAATCACCGATAAACTCATCTTT	CACDTMLGERSMLITDKLIF
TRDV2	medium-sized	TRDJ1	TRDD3	TGTGCCTGTGACCTAATTCCCGCCTCACTGGGGGAAGGGGCCGATAAACTCATCTTT	CACDLIPASLGEGADKLIF
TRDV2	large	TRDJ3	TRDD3	TGTGCCTGTGATCCTCTGGGGGATATACCCTCCTGGGACACCCGACAGATGTTTTTC	CACDPLGDIPSWDTRQMFF
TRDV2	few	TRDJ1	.	TGTGCCTGTGATCCCTTAAAGGGGGGAGGATACACCGATAAACTCATCTTT	CACDPLKGGGYTDKLIF
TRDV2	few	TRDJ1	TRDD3	TGTGCCTGTGACCGGCTGGGGGACACCGATAAACTCATCTTT	CACDRLGDTDKLIF
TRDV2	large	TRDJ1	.	TGTGCCTGTGACACCGTCGGTGGGGGTTCAAGGGGTAAACTCATCTTT	CACDTVGGGSRGKLIF
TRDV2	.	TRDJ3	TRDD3	TGTGCCTGTGACGGAGTAGTTCCTGTACTGGGGGCCGCACCTCAGAGCTCCTGGGACACCCGACGGATGTTTTTC	CACDGVVPVLGAAPQSSWDTRRMFF
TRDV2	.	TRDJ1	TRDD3	TGTGCCTGTGGCAGTCTTCCCGAGGGGACCTCCACCGTACTGGGGGCCGATAAACTCATCTTT	CACGSLPEGTSTVLGADKLIF
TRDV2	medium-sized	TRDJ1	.	TGTGCCTGTGACTCCCTAACAGGGTACACCGATAAACTCATCTTT	CACDSLTGYTDKLIF
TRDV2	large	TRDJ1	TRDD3	TGTGCCTGTGACACGGTGGGGGATACAGCCGATAAACTCATCTTT	CACDTVGDTADKLIF
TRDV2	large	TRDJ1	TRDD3	TGTGCCTGTGACACCGTCTCCAGACCCGGGGATAATCACGATAAACTCATCTTT	CACDTVSRPGDNHDKLIF
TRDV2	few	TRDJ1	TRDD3	TGTGCCTGTGACGCCCTACGGGGGGATACGCCGGGGATGGAGGGCATGGCCGATAAACTCATCTTT	CACDALRGDTPGMEGMADKLIF
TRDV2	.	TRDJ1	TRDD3	TGTGCCTGTGACCCCTTACTGGGGGATACCCGAAACACCGATAAACTCATCTTT	CACDPLLGDTRNTDKLIF
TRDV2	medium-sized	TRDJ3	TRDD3	TGTGCCTGTGACGCGGTACTGGGGGATACGGGCCCAAACGCGTCTCCAAGCTCCTGGGACACCCGACAGATGTTTTTC	CACDAVLGDTGPNASPSSWDTRQMFF
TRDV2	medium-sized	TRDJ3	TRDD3	TGTGCCTGTGACACTAGCTGGGGGATGAGCTCCTGGGACACCCGACAGATGTTTTTC	CACDTSWGMSSWDTRQMFF
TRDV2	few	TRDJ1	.	TGTGCCTGTGACACGATTCCTATATCTGGGGACCCGTACACCGATAAACTCATCTTT	CACDTIPISGDPYTDKLIF
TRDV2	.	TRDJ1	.	TGTGCCTGTGACGACATACTGGGATCGGGCGATAAACTCATCTTT	CACDDILGSGDKLIF
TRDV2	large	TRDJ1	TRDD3	TGTGCCTGCGACGAACTACTGGGGATGTACACCGATAAACTCATCTTT	CACDELLGMYTDKLIF
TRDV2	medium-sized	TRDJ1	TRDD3	TGTGCCTGTGAGTACCTGGGGGATACGGGCACCGATAAACTCATCTTT	CACEYLGDTGTDKLIF
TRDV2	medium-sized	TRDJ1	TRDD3	TGTGCCTGTGACACGATGATGGGGGATCCACATTATTCCGATAAACTCATCTTT	CACDTMMGDPHYSDKLIF
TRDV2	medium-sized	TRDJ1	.	TGTGCCTGTGACCCCCTGGCAGCGGGGGCCAACACCGATAAACTCATCTTT	CACDPLAAGANTDKLIF
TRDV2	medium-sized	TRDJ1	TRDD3	TGTGCCTGTGACACCGTTAATGGCCCAACTGGGGGCCCCCACACCGATAAACTCATCTTT	CACDTVNGPTGGPHTDKLIF
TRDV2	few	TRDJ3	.	TGTGCCTGTGACCCCATTAGGGGTTCCTGGGACACCCGACAGATGTTTTTC	CACDPIRGSWDTRQMFF
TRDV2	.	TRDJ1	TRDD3	TGTGCCTGTGACCCCGTCTTACTGGGGGATCCGTACACCGATAAACTCATCTTT	CACDPVLLGDPYTDKLIF
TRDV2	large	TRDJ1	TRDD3	TGTGCCTGTGATCTTGTACTGGGGGATACGCTTGAGACCGATAAACTCATCTTT	CACDLVLGDTLETDKLIF
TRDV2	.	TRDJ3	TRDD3	TGTGCCTGTGACACCGGTTTTGGGGGGATAAGTTCCACCTGGGACACCCGACAGATGTTTTTC	CACDTGFGGISSTWDTRQMFF
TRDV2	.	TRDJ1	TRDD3	TGTGCCTGTGACGTCTTACTGGGGGATACGGGAAAACTCATCTTT	CACDVLLGDTGKLIF
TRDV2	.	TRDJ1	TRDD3	TGTGCCTGTGACGCCGTTGGGGATATAGGACGCACCGATAAACTCATCTTT	CACDAVGDIGRTDKLIF
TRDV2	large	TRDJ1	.	TGTGCCTGTGACCCCCTGGGAGGTCTACCCCGCGTAACAGTCACCGATAAACTCATCTTT	CACDPLGGLPRVTVTDKLIF
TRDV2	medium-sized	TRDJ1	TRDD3	TGTGCCTGTGACGCAGTACTGGGGGATAGGGAGTACACCGATAAACTCATCTTT	CACDAVLGDREYTDKLIF
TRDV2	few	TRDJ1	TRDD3	TGTGCCTGTGACACCGTTGGGCTGGGGGTCGCGTACACCGATAAACTCATCTTT	CACDTVGLGVAYTDKLIF
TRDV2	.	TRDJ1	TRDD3	TGTGCCCGTGACACGATACCCTTACTGGGGGAGGTAGAGTACACCGATAAACTCATCTTT	CARDTIPLLGEVEYTDKLIF
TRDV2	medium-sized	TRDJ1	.	TGTGCCTGTGACACCCTTGGAGGCCCCATACGAAGTGTTGATAAACTCATCTTT	CACDTLGGPIRSVDKLIF
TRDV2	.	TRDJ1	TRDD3	TGTGCCTGTGACATGGTACTGGGGGCCAACACCGATAAACTCATCTTT	CACDMVLGANTDKLIF
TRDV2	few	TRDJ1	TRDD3	TGTGCCTGTGACCCGGTACTGGGGGATCCAAACTACACCGATAAACTCATCTTT	CACDPVLGDPNYTDKLIF
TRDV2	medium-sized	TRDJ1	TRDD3	TGTGCCTGTGACACGATACCCTTACTGGGGGAGGTAGAGTACACCGATAAACTCATCTTT	CACDTIPLLGEVEYTDKLIF
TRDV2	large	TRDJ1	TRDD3	TGTGCCTGTGACACCGTATCTGGGGGCCGCCGGGCCGATAAACTCATCTTT	CACDTVSGGRRADKLIF
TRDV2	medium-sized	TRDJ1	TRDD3	TGTGCCTGTGACACTTTGGGGGACGGGACGGGAGTGGACACCGATAAACTCATCTTT	CACDTLGDGTGVDTDKLIF
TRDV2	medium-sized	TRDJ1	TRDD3	TGTGCCTGTGACTCCCTCTCCACTGGGGGAGACCCCTACACCGATAAACTCATCTTT	CACDSLSTGGDPYTDKLIF
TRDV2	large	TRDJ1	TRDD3	TGTGCCTGTGACACCCTAAACTGGGGGATCTCACCCACTCCCGATAAACTCATCTTT	CACDTLNWGISPTPDKLIF
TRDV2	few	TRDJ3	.	TGTGCCTGTGACACCGGATCGTTGGTTAAGAGCTCCTGGGACACCCGACAGATGTTTTTC	CACDTGSLVKSSWDTRQMFF
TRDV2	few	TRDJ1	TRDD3	TGTGCCTGTGATCCTGTGGGGGACAACACCGATAAACTCATCTTT	CACDPVGDNTDKLIF
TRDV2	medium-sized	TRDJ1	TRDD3	TGTGCCTGTGACCCAGTCCGTACTGGGGGATACCCCGATAAACTCATCTTT	CACDPVRTGGYPDKLIF